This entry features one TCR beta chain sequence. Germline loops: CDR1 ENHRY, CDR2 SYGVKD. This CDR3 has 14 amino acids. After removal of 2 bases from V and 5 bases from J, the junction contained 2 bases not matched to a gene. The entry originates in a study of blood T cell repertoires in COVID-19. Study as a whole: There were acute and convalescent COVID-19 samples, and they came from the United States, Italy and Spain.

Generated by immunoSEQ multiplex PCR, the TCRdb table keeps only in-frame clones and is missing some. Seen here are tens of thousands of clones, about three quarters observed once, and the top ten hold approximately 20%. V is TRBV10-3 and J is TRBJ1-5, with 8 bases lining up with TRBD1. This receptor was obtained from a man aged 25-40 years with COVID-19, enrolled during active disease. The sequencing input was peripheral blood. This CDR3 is CAISEDRGYQPQHF. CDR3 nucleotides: TGTGCCATCAGTGAGGACAGGGGATATCAGCCCCAGCATTTT.